This is a list of T cell receptor beta chains from one sample in a study of graft-versus-host responses after intestinal transplantation. The antigens of these receptors remain unknown. Some clones are missing from TCRdb's copy, which holds only in-frame ones; the method was immunoSEQ multiplex PCR. Of about 100,000 clones in the sample, about 91% were seen once. The source was unstimulated CD4+ T cells sorted from spleen or lymph node cells, collected before transplant. The receptors derive from a human donor who was the organ donor for an intestinal transplant. CDR3s include the opening cysteine and the closing phenylalanine or tryptophan. A D gene is named only where the DNA matches it firmly. Clone size is stated in some rows and not others, as once, few, many or a class when expanded.

clone size: NA; V gene: TRBV14; D gene: TRBD1; J gene: TRBJ2-7; CDR3 protein: CASSPPTGLRNEQYF; CDR3 DNA: TGTGCCAGCAGCCCACCGACAGGGCTTCGGAACGAGCAGTACTTC
clone size: NA; V gene: TRBV7-9; D gene: NA; J gene: TRBJ1-3; CDR3 protein: CASSLLLPASSGNTIYF; CDR3 DNA: TGTGCCAGCAGCTTATTATTACCGGCCAGCTCTGGAAACACCATATATTTT
clone size: NA; V gene: TRBV5-4; D gene: TRBD2; J gene: TRBJ2-5; CDR3 protein: CASSLALAGGRPETQYF; CDR3 DNA: TGTGCCAGCAGCCTCGCTCTAGCGGGGGGGCGTCCCGAGACCCAGTACTTC
clone size: NA; V gene: TRBV6-5; D gene: TRBD2; J gene: TRBJ2-7; CDR3 protein: CASSSRLAGGDEQYF; CDR3 DNA: TGTGCCAGCAGTTCCCGACTAGCGGGAGGAGACGAGCAGTACTTC
clone size: few; V gene: TRBV10-3; D gene: NA; J gene: TRBJ2-7; CDR3 protein: CAIRSSTDYSEQYF; CDR3 DNA: TGTGCCATCCGATCGTCGACCGACTATTCCGAGCAGTACTTC
clone size: NA; V gene: TRBV19; D gene: TRBD2; J gene: TRBJ2-5; CDR3 protein: CASSMRLAGGFQETQYF; CDR3 DNA: TGTGCCAGTAGTATGCGTCTAGCGGGGGGTTTTCAAGAGACCCAGTACTTC
clone size: NA; V gene: TRBV2; D gene: TRBD1; J gene: TRBJ2-7; CDR3 protein: CASNSPGQGTYEQYF; CDR3 DNA: TGTGCCAGCAATTCTCCGGGACAGGGCACCTACGAGCAGTACTTC
clone size: NA; V gene: TRBV4-1; D gene: TRBD2; J gene: TRBJ2-5; CDR3 protein: CASSQESLGLAGGETQYF; CDR3 DNA: TGCGCCAGCAGCCAAGAGTCCCTGGGACTAGCGGGAGGAGAGACCCAGTACTTC
clone size: NA; V gene: TRBV12-5; D gene: TRBD1; J gene: TRBJ1-1; CDR3 protein: CASGSGGASFGNTEAFF; CDR3 DNA: TGTGCTAGTGGTTCAGGGGGCGCCAGTTTTGGTAACACTGAAGCTTTCTTT
clone size: NA; V gene: TRBV7-9; D gene: NA; J gene: TRBJ2-5; CDR3 protein: CASSPRARETQYF; CDR3 DNA: TGTGCCAGCAGCCCCCGCGCCCGGGAGACCCAGTACTTC
clone size: NA; V gene: TRBV7-3; D gene: NA; J gene: TRBJ1-1; CDR3 protein: CASTTARPSEAFF; CDR3 DNA: TGTGCCAGTACTACTGCTCGGCCGTCTGAAGCTTTCTTT
clone size: NA; V gene: TRBV27; D gene: NA; J gene: TRBJ2-5; CDR3 protein: CASSLLVAPQETQYF; CDR3 DNA: TGTGCCAGCAGTTTACTAGTAGCCCCCCAAGAGACCCAGTACTTC
clone size: once; V gene: TRBV5-4; D gene: TRBD2; J gene: TRBJ2-7; CDR3 protein: CASSLGGTSASYEQYF; CDR3 DNA: TGTGCCAGCAGCTTGGGGGGGACTAGCGCCTCCTACGAGCAGTACTTC
clone size: NA; V gene: TRBV11-2; D gene: TRBD2; J gene: TRBJ2-1; CDR3 protein: CASSPLAGGAAYNEQFF; CDR3 DNA: TGTGCCAGCAGCCCCCTAGCGGGGGGGGCCGCCTACAATGAGCAGTTCTTC
clone size: NA; V gene: TRBV18; D gene: NA; J gene: TRBJ1-4; CDR3 protein: CASSPGENEKLFF; CDR3 DNA: TGTGCCAGCTCACCAGGGGAGAATGAAAAACTGTTTTTT
clone size: NA; V gene: TRBV5-5; D gene: NA; J gene: TRBJ1-4; CDR3 protein: CASTHSGFREEKLFF; CDR3 DNA: TGTGCCAGCACCCATTCGGGGTTCAGGGAGGAAAAACTGTTTTTT
clone size: NA; V gene: TRBV15; D gene: NA; J gene: TRBJ1-1; CDR3 protein: CATSRDSGSTEAFF; CDR3 DNA: TGTGCCACCAGCAGAGACAGCGGCTCCACTGAAGCTTTCTTT
clone size: NA; V gene: TRBV19; D gene: NA; J gene: TRBJ1-5; CDR3 protein: CASSISTSGNQPQHF; CDR3 DNA: TGTGCCAGTAGTATATCGACATCTGGCAATCAGCCCCAGCATTTT
clone size: NA; V gene: TRBV6-1; D gene: NA; J gene: TRBJ1-3; CDR3 protein: CASRANGDTIYF; CDR3 DNA: TGTGCCAGCAGGGCTAACGGAGACACCATATATTTT
clone size: NA; V gene: TRBV11-2; D gene: NA; J gene: TRBJ1-1; CDR3 protein: CASSFLSEAFF; CDR3 DNA: TGTGCCAGCAGCTTTTTATCGGAGGCTTTCTTT
clone size: NA; V gene: TRBV7-9; D gene: NA; J gene: TRBJ1-2; CDR3 protein: CASSLEIGGYTF; CDR3 DNA: TGTGCCAGCAGCTTGGAAATCGGTGGCTACACCTTC
clone size: NA; V gene: TRBV12-1; D gene: NA; J gene: TRBJ2-5; CDR3 protein: CARPPGRYQETQYF; CDR3 DNA: TGTGCCAGACCCCCCGGCCGGTACCAAGAGACCCAGTACTTC
clone size: NA; V gene: TRBV19; D gene: NA; J gene: TRBJ2-7; CDR3 protein: CASSREGSFYEQYF; CDR3 DNA: TGTGCCAGTAGTAGAGAGGGATCCTTCTACGAGCAGTACTTC
clone size: NA; V gene: TRBV27; D gene: NA; J gene: TRBJ1-1; CDR3 protein: CASTLSNRNTEAFF; CDR3 DNA: TGTGCCAGCACCCTATCAAACAGAAACACTGAAGCTTTCTTT
clone size: NA; V gene: TRBV21-1; D gene: NA; J gene: TRBJ1-5; CDR3 protein: CASSKGQGNSNQPQHF; CDR3 DNA: TGTGCCAGCAGCAAGGGACAGGGGAATAGCAATCAGCCCCAGCATTTT
clone size: NA; V gene: TRBV13; D gene: NA; J gene: TRBJ2-2; CDR3 protein: CASSLIGGELFF; CDR3 DNA: TGTGCCAGCAGCTTAATAGGCGGGGAGCTGTTTTTT
clone size: NA; V gene: TRBV4-1; D gene: NA; J gene: TRBJ2-1; CDR3 protein: CASSLDPRGGTYNEQFF; CDR3 DNA: TGCGCCAGCAGCCTAGACCCCAGGGGGGGAACCTACAATGAGCAGTTCTTC
clone size: once; V gene: TRBV5-6; D gene: TRBD1; J gene: TRBJ1-2; CDR3 protein: CASSRDRGNYGYTF; CDR3 DNA: TGTGCCAGCAGTCGGGACAGGGGGAACTATGGCTACACCTTC
clone size: once; V gene: TRBV19; D gene: TRBD1; J gene: TRBJ2-7; CDR3 protein: CASSARPGQGIHEQYF; CDR3 DNA: TGTGCCAGTAGTGCACGACCGGGACAGGGGATCCACGAGCAGTACTTC
clone size: NA; V gene: TRBV19; D gene: NA; J gene: TRBJ2-2; CDR3 protein: CASMRAANTGELFF; CDR3 DNA: TGTGCCAGTATGCGGGCGGCGAACACCGGGGAGCTGTTTTTT
clone size: once; V gene: TRBV7-9; D gene: NA; J gene: TRBJ2-6; CDR3 protein: CASSAPGGTRGSGANVLTF; CDR3 DNA: TGTGCCAGCAGCGCACCCGGGGGCACTAGAGGTTCTGGGGCCAACGTCCTGACTTTC
clone size: NA; V gene: TRBV7-2; D gene: NA; J gene: TRBJ1-5; CDR3 protein: CASSPQWMSNQPQHF; CDR3 DNA: TGTGCCAGCAGCCCACAGTGGATGAGCAATCAGCCCCAGCATTTT
clone size: few; V gene: TRBV5-6; D gene: NA; J gene: TRBJ1-2; CDR3 protein: CASSPDGANNYGYTF; CDR3 DNA: TGTGCCAGCAGCCCGGACGGGGCCAATAACTATGGCTACACCTTC
clone size: NA; V gene: TRBV11-3; D gene: NA; J gene: TRBJ2-7; CDR3 protein: CASSLGSDYEQYF; CDR3 DNA: TGTGCCAGCAGCTTAGGGAGCGATTACGAGCAGTACTTC
clone size: NA; V gene: TRBV6-5; D gene: NA; J gene: TRBJ2-1; CDR3 protein: CASSYYGWRERSEQFF; CDR3 DNA: TGTGCCAGCAGTTACTACGGCTGGAGGGAGAGATCTGAGCAGTTCTTC
clone size: once; V gene: TRBV7-9; D gene: TRBD1; J gene: TRBJ1-2; CDR3 protein: CASSFQGTGYGYTF; CDR3 DNA: TGTGCCAGCAGCTTTCAAGGGACAGGCTATGGCTACACCTTC
clone size: NA; V gene: TRBV30; D gene: TRBD1; J gene: TRBJ1-2; CDR3 protein: CAWARTDRMIYGYTF; CDR3 DNA: TGTGCCTGGGCCAGGACGGACAGGATGATCTATGGCTACACCTTC
clone size: NA; V gene: TRBV2; D gene: NA; J gene: TRBJ1-1; CDR3 protein: CASSAHTNTEAFF; CDR3 DNA: TGTGCCAGCAGTGCCCACACGAACACTGAAGCTTTCTTT
clone size: NA; V gene: TRBV6-5; D gene: NA; J gene: TRBJ2-4; CDR3 protein: CASSYGLPSGGNIQYF; CDR3 DNA: TGTGCCAGCAGTTACGGCTTACCGTCCGGGGGAAACATTCAGTACTTC
clone size: NA; V gene: TRBV19; D gene: NA; J gene: TRBJ2-6; CDR3 protein: CASSMDVASGANVLTF; CDR3 DNA: TGTGCCAGTAGTATGGACGTTGCGTCTGGGGCCAACGTCCTGACTTTC
clone size: NA; V gene: TRBV5-6; D gene: TRBD1; J gene: TRBJ2-7; CDR3 protein: CASSFGTASYEQYF; CDR3 DNA: TGTGCCAGCAGCTTTGGGACAGCCTCCTACGAGCAGTACTTC
clone size: NA; V gene: TRBV4-1; D gene: NA; J gene: TRBJ2-6; CDR3 protein: CASSHYRAGANVLTF; CDR3 DNA: TGCGCCAGCAGCCACTACAGGGCTGGGGCCAACGTCCTGACTTTC
clone size: NA; V gene: TRBV6-5; D gene: TRBD1; J gene: TRBJ2-1; CDR3 protein: CASSPDRGQVGEQFF; CDR3 DNA: TGTGCCAGCAGTCCTGACAGGGGCCAAGTCGGGGAGCAGTTCTTC
clone size: NA; V gene: TRBV9; D gene: NA; J gene: TRBJ2-5; CDR3 protein: CASGVAPGETQYF; CDR3 DNA: TGTGCCAGCGGCGTAGCCCCTGGGGAGACCCAGTACTTC
clone size: NA; V gene: TRBV28; D gene: TRBD2; J gene: TRBJ2-3; CDR3 protein: CASTPLWVTSRNTDTQYF; CDR3 DNA: TGTGCCAGCACCCCCCTGTGGGTGACTAGCAGAAACACAGATACGCAGTATTTT
clone size: once; V gene: TRBV7-9; D gene: NA; J gene: TRBJ2-5; CDR3 protein: CASSLSLNKQYF; CDR3 DNA: TGTGCCAGCAGCTTGAGCCTGAACAAGCAGTACTTC
clone size: NA; V gene: TRBV5-4; D gene: NA; J gene: TRBJ1-3; CDR3 protein: CASSWAGPSSGNTIYF; CDR3 DNA: TGTGCCAGCAGCTGGGCAGGCCCGTCCTCTGGAAACACCATATATTTT